One and the same sample provided the 21 T cell receptor beta chains below, sequenced in a study of shared clonotypes between healthy human individuals. Only in-frame clones appear in the TCRdb table, and some are missing; sequencing was by immunoSEQ multiplex PCR. The sample lists about 680,000 clones; 73% were seen once. The sequenced sample consisted of memory CD4+ T cells sorted from blood. Subset given: CD45RA-negative fraction. The receptors derive from a woman aged 25 to 39 in good health.

V is TRBV11-3 and J is TRBJ2-5, with TRBD1 identical over 7 bases. The CDR3 totals 17 residues. The V segment lost 4 bases and the J segment 2 bases; nucleotides outside the gene matches: 13. Germline loops: CDR1 SGHNT, CDR2 YENEEA. CDR3 bases: TGTGCCAGCAGCTCATCGCGCCGGGACAGACGACAAGAGACCCAGTACTTC. This translates into CASSSSRRDRRQETQYF.

This clone was observed a single time. The chain has TRBV4-1 and TRBJ2-5; 8 bases map to TRBD1. The CDR3 sequence is 16 residues long. The V and J ends lost 0 bases and 5 bases, in that order; junction bases with no gene match: 8. Per germline, CDR1 MGHRA and CDR2 YSYEKL. The DNA for the CDR3 is TGCGCCAGCAGCCAAGAGGGGCAGGGGGCGCAGGAGACCCAGTACTTC. This sequence encodes CASSQEGQGAQETQYF.

The chain links TRBV7-9 to TRBJ2-5, with D possibly being TRBD1 (5 bases). CDR1 is SEHNR, CDR2 FQNEAQ, per germline (reference sequence). The CDR3 length is 14 residues. V shed 0 bases and J shed 4 bases, with 9 bases lying between them. The CDR3, as DNA: TGTGCCAGCAGCTTAGCGATGGGGCGAGAGACCCAGTACTTC. Its translation is CASSLAMGRETQYF.

The chain recombines TRBV5-1 with TRBJ1-2; 7 bases are shared with TRBD1. The CDR3 covers 17 residues. After removal of 7 bases from V and 0 bases from J, the junction contained 15 bases not matched to a gene. From germline, CDR1 is SGHRS and CDR2 YFSETQ. In DNA form, the CDR3 reads TGCGCCAGCCAAGGACAGGAGACAAGTTTTTCTAACTATGGCTACACCTTC. This encodes CASQGQETSFSNYGYTF.

The rearrangement joins TRBV4-1 to TRBJ1-3; 8 bases map to TRBD1. The V gene's germline CDR1 is MGHRA and CDR2 YSYEKL. V lost 3 bases to trimming and J lost 3 bases; unmatched junction nucleotides: 4. The CDR3 is 15 amino acids. The CDR3 region is CASSHPDRDGNTIYF. The CDR3 nucleotides read TGCGCCAGCAGCCACCCGGACAGGGATGGAAACACCATATATTTT.

The V gene is TRBV30, the J gene TRBJ2-5; D call uncertain. V shed 3 bases and J shed 3 bases, with 20 bases lying between them. The V gene's germline CDR1 is GTSNPN and CDR2 SVGIG (reference sequence). The CDR3 runs 16 residues. In DNA form, the CDR3 reads TGTGCCTGGAGCCGGACCCATGGTATAGTTAAAGAGACCCAGTACTTC. Translating it yields CAWSRTHGIVKETQYF. The full variable domain, in which reference TRBV30 and TRBJ2-5 provide the parts outside the CDR3, is SQTIHQWPATLVQPVGSPLSLECTVEGTSNPNLYWYRQAAGRGLQLLFYSVGIGQISSEVPQNLSASRPQDRQFILSSKKLLLSDSGFYLCAWSRTHGIVKETQYFGPGTRLLVL.

This clone was picked up one time. The rearrangement uses TRBV9 and TRBJ2-7; D unresolved. Deletions cut 4 bases from V and 3 bases from J, with 17 bases between. CDR1 and CDR2 from the germline V gene are SGDLS and YYNGEE. There are 15 residues in the CDR3. CDR3 in amino acids: CASSPSAGPSYEQYF. DNA of the CDR3: TGTGCCAGCAGCCCTTCGGCAGGTCCCAGCTACGAGCAGTACTTC.

The V and J genes are TRBV9 and TRBJ2-7, with D possibly TRBD1 on 5 matching bases. CDR3 length: 18 residues. Trimming took 4 bases from V and 0 from J, leaving 23 bases between them. The germline V gene has CDR1 SGDLS and CDR2 YYNGEE. The CDR3 nucleotides read TGTGCCAGCAGCACATGGCCTCGTCTTGACAGCAGCTCCTACGAGCAGTACTTC. As protein: CASSTWPRLDSSSYEQYF.

The chain joins TRBV2 to TRBJ2-7, with D maybe TRBD1 (6 bases). Germline V gene lookup returns CDR1 SNHLY and CDR2 FYNNEI. The V end was cut by 6 bases, the J end by 3 bases, with 15 bases between. This CDR3 region has 14 residues. The CDR3 coding sequence is TGTGCCAGCAGCGAAAGGACAGCCCTCTACGAGCAGTACTTC. Translated: CASSERTALYEQYF.

This clone was found a few times. The genes are TRBV5-8 and TRBJ1-1, with no clear D. The V and J ends lost 0 bases and 5 bases respectively, with 11 bases between them. Germline CDR1 reads SGHTS; CDR2 reads YDEGEE. CDR3 length equals 14 residues. The chain's CDR3 is CASSLVGIETEAFF. CDR3 sequence (DNA): TGTGCCAGCAGCTTGGTGGGGATTGAGACTGAAGCTTTCTTT.

This clone has a count of ten or more. The identical CDR3 is also encoded by other nucleotide sequences in the sample. The V gene is TRBV7-2, the J gene TRBJ1-3, with unresolved D. This CDR3 spans 13 amino acids. CDR1 SGHTA and CDR2 FQGNSA come from the germline V gene. V was cut by 5 bases and J by 1 base, with 6 bases left in between. CDR3 DNA sequence: TGTGCCAGCAGCCCTAGGTCTGGAAACACCATATATTTT. It specifies CASSPRSGNTIYF.

Only a few counts were recorded for this clone. The V call is TRBV29-1, the J call TRBJ1-2, with D unclear. V lost 6 bases, J lost 4 bases, and 12 bases lay in between. The CDR3 runs 12 residues. Germline V gene data show CDR1 as SQVTM and CDR2 as ANQGSEA. The CDR3 here is CSVLLPPYGYTF. In nucleotides, the CDR3 is TGCAGCGTCCTCCTCCCGCCCTATGGCTACACCTTC.

This clone was seen only once. V and J are TRBV5-1 and TRBJ1-3; tentatively, D is TRBD1 (6 bases). The germline gives CDR1 SGHRS, CDR2 YFSETQ. Trimming pared 9 bases from V and 1 base from J, leaving 17 bases between. The CDR3 runs 15 residues. CDR3 sequence (DNA): TGCGCCAACCATCAGGGGAGGTTTTCTGGAAACACCATATATTTT. Encoded protein: CANHQGRFSGNTIYF.

V is TRBV30 and J is TRBJ1-5; TRBD1 agrees at 7 bases. CDR3 size: 13 residues. After removal of 0 bases from V and 8 bases from J, the junction contained 4 bases not matched to a gene. CDR1 and CDR2 (germline): GTSNPN, SVGIG (reference sequence). The CDR3 nucleotides read TGTGCCTGGAGTGTACAGGGGTGGGAGCCCCAGCATTTT. It specifies CAWSVQGWEPQHF.

J is TRBJ2-1 and V is TRBV5-3, with TRBD2 identical over 9 bases. TRBV5-3 is recorded as an ORF, its role being uncertain. The V segment lost 9 bases and the J segment 0 bases; nucleotides outside the gene matches: 10. CDR3 length equals 16 residues. The DNA for the CDR3 is TGTGCCATTAGCGGGAGCCCACAGAACTCCTACAATGAGCAGTTCTTC. It translates to CAISGSPQNSYNEQFF.

The chain has TRBV7-2 and TRBJ1-1; possibly TRBD1 for D (6 bases). Germline CDR1 reads SGHTA; CDR2 reads FQGNSA. The CDR3 extends over 13 amino acids. The V end was cut by 2 bases, the J end by 8 bases, with 12 bases between. CDR3 DNA: TGTGCCAGCAGCTTACGCGGACAGCTGGAAGCTTTCTTT. It is translated as CASSLRGQLEAFF.

The V gene is TRBV4-1, the J gene TRBJ2-3; D is ambiguous. CDR1 MGHRA and CDR2 YSYEKL come from the germline V gene. V was pared by 5 bases and J by 2 bases, with 5 bases between. The CDR3 covers 12 residues. The CDR3 is CASSSDTDTQYF. CDR3 DNA: TGCGCCAGCAGCTCCGACACAGATACGCAGTATTTT.

The chain joins TRBV2 to TRBJ1-2; D gene unclear. There are 13 residues in the CDR3. The V gene lost 1 base and the J gene lost 3 bases, with 6 bases spanning the gap. CDR1 SNHLY and CDR2 FYNNEI come from the germline V gene. The CDR3 region has the DNA TGTGCCAGCAGTGAAGGGCTAGACTATGGCTACACCTTC. Protein product: CASSEGLDYGYTF.

The chain has TRBV27 and TRBJ1-5; a weak D match, TRBD1 (6 bases). The CDR3 is 18 amino acids. Germline CDR1 is MNHEY and CDR2 is SMNVEV (reference sequence). V lost 6 bases, J lost 4 bases, and 25 bases lay in between. CDR3 DNA sequence: TGTGCCAGCAGCCCGATGGCAGGGGTCACCGGATGGAATCAGCCCCAGCATTTT. It is translated as CASSPMAGVTGWNQPQHF.

The chain recombines TRBV4-1 with TRBJ1-1; D is ambiguous. Germline loops: CDR1 MGHRA, CDR2 YSYEKL. This CDR3 spans 15 amino acids. The V and J ends lost 0 bases and 1 base respectively, with 9 bases between them. The CDR3 sequence: CASSQDRRENTEAFF. The CDR3, as DNA: TGCGCCAGCAGCCAAGATCGGAGAGAGAACACTGAAGCTTTCTTT.

The chain couples TRBV20-1 to TRBJ2-1; the D gene is possibly TRBD2 (5 bases). Germline V gives CDR1 DFQATT, CDR2 SNEGSKA (reference sequence). Trimming removed 5 bases at V and 14 bases at J, with 7 bases between. The CDR3 consists of 8 residues. CDR3 residues: CSAVGEFF. CDR3 DNA sequence: TGCAGTGCTGTCGGGGAGTTCTTC.